This T cell receptor (beta chain) was observed in a study of shared T cell receptors in the human thymus. Profiling relied on immunoSEQ multiplex PCR, and the TCRdb table lists in-frame clones only, not all of them. The sample has 500,000 to 550,000 clones; 75% to 80% are singletons. The V gene lost 6 bases and the J gene lost 4 bases, with 16 bases spanning the gap. The CDR3 sequence is 14 residues long. The germline V gene has CDR1 KGHSH and CDR2 LQKENI. These sequences were also reported in another study, on human thymus T cells. That study adds: Donors were healthy Finnish infants having corrective surgery for congenital heart defects. Resected material from corrective heart surgery provided the thymus tissue analysed. V and J genes seemed to be used with bias in thymic and blood repertoires. Unrelated people showed highly overlapping thymic repertoires, related research reported.

The rearrangement joins TRBV18 to TRBJ2-7; no clear D gene. The sequenced material came from thymocytes. The TCR originated in a boy under three years old with a congenital heart defect. The CDR3 here is CASSPSGRRYEQYF. For the CDR3, the DNA is TGTGCCAGCTCTCCATCAGGCAGAAGATACGAGCAGTACTTC.